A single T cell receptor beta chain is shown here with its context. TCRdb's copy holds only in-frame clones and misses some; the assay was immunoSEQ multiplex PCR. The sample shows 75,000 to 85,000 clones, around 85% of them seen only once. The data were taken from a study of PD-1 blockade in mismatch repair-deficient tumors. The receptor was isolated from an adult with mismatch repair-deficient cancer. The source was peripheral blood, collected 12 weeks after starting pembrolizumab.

The CDR3 protein is CASSESQRTEAFF. Written as DNA, the CDR3 is TGTGCCAGCAGTGAAAGTCAGCGGACTGAAGCTTTCTTT. This chain connects TRBV2 to TRBJ1-1; D not resolved. Germline assignment: CDR1 SNHLY and CDR2 FYNNEI. The CDR3 runs to 13 residues. V lost 2 bases and J lost 5, with 9 bases in between.